This T cell receptor beta chain was sequenced during a study of OX40 agonist ivuxolimab in advanced cancers. Generated by immunoSEQ multiplex PCR, the TCRdb table keeps only in-frame clones and is missing some. The data hold about 60,000 clones, with roughly 86% observed a single time. The CDR3 spans 12 residues. From germline, CDR1 is MDHEN and CDR2 SYDVKM. V lost 4 bases, J lost 6 bases, and 6 bases lay in between. The receptor's source is an adult with an advanced solid tumor such as melanoma, head and neck, liver or kidney cancer. The material was CD4+ or CD8+ T cells sorted from blood, obtained in a trial of the OX40 agonist ivuxolimab. The chain couples TRBV28 to TRBJ2-2; no clear D gene. Written as DNA, the CDR3 is TGTGCCAGCAGTTACGTGGCCGGGGAGCTGTTTTTT. This gives the protein CASSYVAGELFF.